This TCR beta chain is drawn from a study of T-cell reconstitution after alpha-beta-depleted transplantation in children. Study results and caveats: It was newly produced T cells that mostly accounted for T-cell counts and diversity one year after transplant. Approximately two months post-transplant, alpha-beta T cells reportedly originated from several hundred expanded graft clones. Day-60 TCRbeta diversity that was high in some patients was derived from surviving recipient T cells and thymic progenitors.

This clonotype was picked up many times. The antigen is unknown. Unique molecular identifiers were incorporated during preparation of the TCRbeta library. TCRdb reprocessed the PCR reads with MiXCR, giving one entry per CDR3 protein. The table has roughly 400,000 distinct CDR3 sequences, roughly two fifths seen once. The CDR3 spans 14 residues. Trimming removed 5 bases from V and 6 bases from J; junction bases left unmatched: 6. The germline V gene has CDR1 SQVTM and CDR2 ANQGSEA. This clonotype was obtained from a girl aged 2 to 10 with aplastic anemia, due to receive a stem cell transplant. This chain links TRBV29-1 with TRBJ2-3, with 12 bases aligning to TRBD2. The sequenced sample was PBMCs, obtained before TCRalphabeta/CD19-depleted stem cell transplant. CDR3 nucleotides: TGCAGCGTTTGGCTAGCGGGAGGGCAGGATACGCAGTATTTT. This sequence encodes CSVWLAGGQDTQYF.